Presented here are 29 T cell receptor beta chains from one specimen sequenced in a study of blood T cell repertoires in COVID-19. Measured with immunoSEQ multiplex PCR; TCRdb has only the in-frame clones, and not every one. The sample has a few hundred thousand clones; more than 70% are singletons. The sample comprised peripheral blood. Receptor source: a woman aged 25 to 45 with COVID-19, enrolled during active disease.

The chain recombines TRBV27 with TRBJ2-7; possibly TRBD2 for D (5 bases). Trimming stripped 6 bases from V and 2 bases from J, with 11 bases between. Germline CDR1 MNHEY, CDR2 SMNVEV (reference sequence). The CDR3 loop spans 13 amino acids. In DNA, the CDR3 is TGTGCCAGCAGCCTTACCGGGACCTACGAGCAGTACTTC. Amino acid sequence: CASSLTGTYEQYF.

The gene calls are TRBV6-5 and TRBJ2-4, with D possibly matching TRBD2 (5 bases). This CDR3 is 15 amino acids long. Germline CDR1 MNHEY, CDR2 SVGAGI. The ends were cut back, 5 bases at V and 11 bases at J, with 22 bases in the middle. As DNA, the CDR3 is TGTGCCAGCAGTACCCAAGCCGGATTTTTCGGGGTTCAGTACTTC. Protein sequence: CASSTQAGFFGVQYF.

The gene calls are TRBV19 and TRBJ1-6; D gene ambiguous. The germline CDR1 and CDR2 sequences are LNHDA and SQIVND (reference sequence). There are 15 residues in the CDR3. Between the trimmed V and J ends, which lost 7 bases and 0 bases, there was a span of 10 bases. CDR3 bases: TGTGCCAGTACCTCCTCGAGCTCCTATAATTCACCCCTCCACTTT. Encoded protein: CASTSSSSYNSPLHF.

This chain uses TRBV18 with TRBJ2-1; 9 bases agree with TRBD2. The ends lost 2 bases at V and 0 bases at J; junction bases unmatched: 5. The CDR3 covers 17 residues. Germline V CDR1 and CDR2: KGHSH, LQKENI. The CDR3 here is CASSPTSGPSSYNEQFF. The CDR3 DNA is TGTGCCAGCTCACCAACTAGCGGGCCTAGCTCCTACAATGAGCAGTTCTTC.

There are a few counts of this clone. The CDR3: CASSLQGLGEQYF. The CDR3 DNA reads as TGTGCCAGCAGCCTCCAGGGACTGGGCGAGCAGTACTTC. The chain is built from TRBV3-1 (or the pseudogene TRBV3-2) and TRBJ2-7; perhaps TRBD2 as D (6 bases). This CDR3 comprises 13 residues. In germline, CDR1 is LGHDT, CDR2 YNNKEL (reference sequence). The germline V and J ends were trimmed by 4 bases and 6 bases, with 13 bases remaining between them.

This sequence joins TRBV4-2 and TRBJ2-2; TRBD1 matches at 8 bases. This CDR3 region has 18 residues. Germline V gene data show CDR1 as LGHNA and CDR2 as YNFKEQ. The V segment lost 0 bases and the J segment 1 base; nucleotides outside the gene matches: 7. The CDR3 DNA sequence: TGTGCCAGCAGCCAAGATCAGGGACAGGTAAAGAACACCGGGGAGCTGTTTTTT. This translates into CASSQDQGQVKNTGELFF.

V usage is TRBV28 and J usage is TRBJ2-1; no clear D gene. The germline V and J ends were trimmed by 7 bases and 6 bases, with 7 bases remaining between them. This CDR3 is built from 11 residues. CDR1 is MDHEN and CDR2 is SYDVKM in the germline V gene. The chain's CDR3 is CASTPGNEQFF. CDR3 bases: TGTGCCAGCACCCCCGGCAATGAGCAGTTCTTC. Full variable domain (missing parts from reference TRBV28 and TRBJ2-1): DVKVTQSSRYLVKRTGEKVFLECVQDMDHENMFWYRQDPGLGLRLIYFSYDVKMKEKGDIPEGYSVSREKKERFSLILESASTNQTSMYLCASTPGNEQFFGPGTRLTVL.

The rearrangement links TRBV27 to TRBJ2-7; D is perhaps TRBD1 (6 bases). Germline-derived CDR1 and CDR2 are MNHEY and SMNVEV (reference sequence). Trimming removed 10 bases from V and 4 bases from J, with 11 bases in between. This CDR3 is 11 amino acids long. CDR3 in DNA: TGTGCCACCCGGACAGCTTACGAGCAGTACTTC. Translating gives CATRTAYEQYF.

The gene calls are TRBV5-1 and TRBJ2-1; 13 positions match TRBD2. The V gene's germline CDR1 is SGHRS and CDR2 YFSETQ. V lost 3 bases and J lost 8; bases outside the gene matches: 5. CDR3 length equals 15 residues. The CDR3 here is CASSSGLAGDDEQFF. CDR3 in DNA: TGCGCCAGCAGCTCCGGACTAGCGGGAGATGATGAGCAGTTCTTC.

This rearrangement joins TRBV11-2 to TRBJ2-2; 10 bases line up with TRBD2. Germline trimming cut 4 bases from V and 6 bases from J; bases unmatched to any gene: 2. Germline values: CDR1 SGHAT, CDR2 FQNNGV. The CDR3 covers 14 residues. Written as DNA, the CDR3 is TGTGCCAGCAGCTCGACTAGCGGGTCCGGGGAGCTGTTTTTT. The encoded protein is CASSSTSGSGELFF. The whole variable domain, filled in from reference TRBV11-2 and TRBJ2-2, reads EAGVAQSPRYKIIEKRQSVAFWCNPISGHATLYWYQQILGQGPKLLIQFQNNGVVDDSQLPKDRFSAERLKGVDSTLKIQPAKLEDSAVYLCASSSTSGSGELFFGEGSRLTVL.

CDR3 sequence reads: CASSLSGAVNEQFF. CDR3 DNA sequence: TGTGCCAGCAGCCTTAGCGGGGCGGTAAATGAGCAGTTCTTC. This chain joins TRBV6-5 and TRBJ2-1, with 8 bases that match TRBD2. The J segment lost 7 bases and the V segment lost 6 bases, leaving 8 bases of the junction unmatched. The CDR3 consists of 14 residues. The germline gives CDR1 MNHEY, CDR2 SVGAGI.

The chain is built from TRBV5-4 and TRBJ1-2; no clear D gene. V was clipped by 0 bases and J by 4 bases, with 4 bases between them. The germline gives CDR1 SGHNT, CDR2 YYREEE (reference sequence). The CDR3 has 12 amino acids. As DNA, the CDR3 is TGTGCCAGCAGCTTGGAGAGCTATGGCTACACCTTC. Encoded protein: CASSLESYGYTF. The variable domain in full, completed from reference TRBV5-4 and TRBJ1-2, reads ETGVTQSPTHLIKTRGQQVTLRCSSQSGHNTVSWYQQALGQGPQFIFQYYREEENGRGNFPPRFSGLQFPNYSSELNVNALELDDSALYLCASSLESYGYTFGSGTRLTVV.

This clone came up a few times. The chain employs TRBV19 and TRBJ1-5; perhaps TRBD1 as D (6 bases). The germline CDR1 and CDR2 sequences are LNHDA and SQIVND (reference sequence). This CDR3 is 11 amino acids long. V lost 5 bases, J lost 13 bases, and 12 bases lay in between. CDR3 amino acids: CASSEGTRQHF. For the CDR3, the DNA is TGTGCCAGTAGTGAAGGGACACGGCAGCATTTT. Combining the CDR3 with reference TRBV19 and TRBJ1-5 gives the whole variable domain DGGITQSPKYLFRKEGQNVTLSCEQNLNHDAMYWYRQDPGQGLRLIYYSQIVNDFQKGDIAEGYSVSREKKESFPLTVTSAQKNPTAFYLCASSEGTRQHFGDGTRLSIL.

J is TRBJ1-6 and V is TRBV25-1; 7 bases map to TRBD1. Losses at the gene ends were 6 bases for V and 0 bases for J; bases not matched to a gene: 8. Per germline, CDR1 MGHDK and CDR2 SYGVNS. This CDR3 contains 17 residues. The CDR3: CASRSGQASSYNSPLHF. The CDR3 DNA reads as TGTGCCAGCAGATCCGGACAGGCGAGCTCCTATAATTCACCCCTCCACTTT.

This rearrangement joins TRBV4-1 to TRBJ2-7; TRBD1 matches 8 bases. Germline V CDR1 and CDR2: MGHRA, YSYEKL. The CDR3 has 15 residues. Unmatched junction bases numbered 6, after V lost 2 bases and J lost 3 bases. In DNA, the CDR3 is TGCGCCAGCAGCCAACTCGGGACAGGTAGCTACGAGCAGTACTTC. This sequence encodes CASSQLGTGSYEQYF.

This sequence joins TRBV7-2 and TRBJ1-3, with 9 bases aligning to TRBD1. Germline assignment: CDR1 SGHTA and CDR2 FQGNSA. V trimming: 5 bases; J trimming: 9 bases; junction bases outside the gene matches: 5. This CDR3 contains 13 residues. CDR3 loop: CASSLGQGGTIYF. CDR3 nucleotides: TGTGCCAGCAGCCTGGGACAGGGAGGCACCATATATTTT.

CDR3 region: CASSYCAGLSYNEQFF. The DNA for the CDR3 is TGTGCCAGCAGTTACTGTGCGGGGCTATCCTACAATGAGCAGTTCTTC. V is TRBV6-5 and J is TRBJ2-1; perhaps TRBD2 as D (6 bases). The CDR3 is made up of 16 amino acids. With 1 base removed from V and 1 base from J, the gap between germline ends came to 11 bases. Per the germline V gene, CDR1 is MNHEY and CDR2 is SVGAGI.

The chain carries TRBV11-2 and TRBJ2-1; 9 positions agree with TRBD2. J was trimmed by 4 bases and V by 3 bases; bases with no gene match: 10. The CDR3 sequence is 17 residues long. Germline V CDR1 and CDR2: SGHAT, FQNNGV. The CDR3 DNA is TGTGCCAGCAGCTTTGGCGGGAGGGCCTATAGTTACAATGAGCAGTTCTTC. This translates into CASSFGGRAYSYNEQFF.

The chain is built from TRBV2 and TRBJ1-1; D may be TRBD1 (5 bases). Germline CDR1 and CDR2: SNHLY and FYNNEI. The CDR3 contains 13 residues. V was shortened by 3 bases and J by 5 bases, with 10 bases between the two germline ends. Here the CDR3 reads CASSDRERTEAFF. CDR3 sequence (DNA): TGTGCCAGCAGTGACAGGGAAAGGACTGAAGCTTTCTTT.

The rearrangement uses TRBV11-2 and TRBJ2-1; 11 bases line up with TRBD2. The CDR3 is made up of 16 amino acids. The germline CDR1 and CDR2 sequences are SGHAT and FQNNGV. V shed 5 bases, J shed 9 bases, and the junction held 12 bases outside the gene matches. In DNA, the CDR3 is TGTGCCAGCAGCCACAATCAGGGTAGCGGGAGGGTTGAGCAGTTCTTC. It encodes CASSHNQGSGRVEQFF.

The chain recombines TRBV5-1 with TRBJ2-3; TRBD2 might be the D (7 bases). Germline V lookup: CDR1 SGHRS, CDR2 YFSETQ. V lost 4 bases to trimming and J lost 3 bases, with 12 bases between them. CDR3 length equals 14 residues. Here the CDR3 reads CASSAGAKTDTQYF. In DNA, the CDR3 is TGCGCCAGCAGCGCGGGGGCCAAAACAGATACGCAGTATTTT.

The gene calls are TRBV5-1 and TRBJ2-2; 13 positions match TRBD2. The CDR3 is 17 residues long. V gave up 3 bases and J gave up 0 bases; unmatched junction bases: 2. CDR1 and CDR2 from the germline V gene are SGHRS and YFSETQ. The CDR3 DNA reads TGCGCCAGCAGCTCGGGGACTAGCGGGGCGAACACCGGGGAGCTGTTTTTT. Its protein is CASSSGTSGANTGELFF.

The chain couples TRBV7-6 to TRBJ2-5; maybe TRBD1 (6 bases). The germline gives CDR1 SGHVS, CDR2 FNYEAQ. Trimming pared 1 base from V and 7 bases from J, leaving 16 bases between. The CDR3 loop spans 15 amino acids. In nucleotides, the CDR3 is TGTGCCAGCAGCTTAGTTTACCTAGTAGGGGGGACCCAGTACTTC. This encodes CASSLVYLVGGTQYF.

This chain uses TRBV7-2 with TRBJ2-3, with TRBD2 as a possible D gene (5 bases). V dropped 5 bases and J dropped 0 bases, with 15 bases sitting between them. In germline, CDR1 is SGHTA, CDR2 FQGNSA. The CDR3 totals 16 residues. CDR3 bases: TGTGCCAGCAGCAGCGGACTTCACGGCAGCACAGATACGCAGTATTTT. This gives the protein CASSSGLHGSTDTQYF.

The chain is built from TRBV5-4 and TRBJ2-7; 7 bases are a match to TRBD1. Germline-derived CDR1 and CDR2 are SGHNT and YYREEE (reference sequence). J was trimmed by 1 base and V by 3 bases; bases with no gene match: 4. This CDR3 comprises 14 residues. The CDR3 sequence is CASSWDRVSYEQYF. CDR3 nucleotide sequence: TGTGCCAGCAGCTGGGACAGAGTATCCTACGAGCAGTACTTC.

V is TRBV29-1 and J is TRBJ2-3; 12 nucleotides match TRBD2. This CDR3 is built from 15 residues. Germline loops: CDR1 SQVTM, CDR2 ANQGSEA. V trimming: 5 bases; J trimming: 4 bases; junction bases outside the gene matches: 7. The CDR3 bases are TGCAGCGTTCCCAGGACTAGCGGGACTTCAGATACGCAGTATTTT. It is translated as CSVPRTSGTSDTQYF.

The sample holds one count of this clone. This CDR3 is CASKAVEQYF. In DNA form, the CDR3 reads TGTGCCAGCAAGGCGGTCGAGCAGTACTTC. V usage is TRBV2 and J usage is TRBJ2-7; D call uncertain. The CDR3 is 10 residues long. CDR1 and CDR2 (germline): SNHLY, FYNNEI. Trimming removed 7 bases from V and 6 bases from J, with 7 bases in between.

The CDR3 is CASSQYRVYNSPLHF. For the CDR3, the DNA is TGCGCCAGCAGTCAGTACAGAGTTTATAATTCACCCCTCCACTTT. The V gene is TRBV23-1, the J gene TRBJ1-6, with D hard to call. TRBV23-1 is an open reading frame whose function is uncertain. This CDR3 is built from 15 residues. Deletions cut 3 bases from V and 4 bases from J, with 10 bases between.

The chain recombines TRBV10-3 with TRBJ2-1; D might be TRBD2 (6 bases). Germline V gene lookup returns CDR1 ENHRY and CDR2 SYGVKD. The CDR3 has 13 amino acids. V lost 2 bases to trimming and J lost 10 bases, with 12 bases between them. CDR3 loop: CAISEMGTEEQFF. The CDR3 coding sequence is TGTGCCATCAGTGAGATGGGGACTGAAGAGCAGTTCTTC.